A selection of T cell receptor beta chains follows, all from one sample in a study of T cells expressing NK-cell markers. After re-calling the 5' RACE reads, TCRdb lists one entry per CDR3 protein, DNA absent. The table for this sample gives over 350,000 distinct CDR3 sequences. Source material: blood T cells: a sorted CD56 or NKG2C T cell subset, CD4+ or CD8+ T cells, or bulk PBMC T cells (not recorded which). These receptor sequences come from a woman aged 45-59 years in good health. CDR3s include the opening cysteine and the closing phenylalanine or tryptophan.

>TRBJ2-1|TRBV7-6
CASSLAAGGLREQFF
>TRBJ2-5|TRBV20-1
CSARPGASGRETQYF
>TRBJ2-1|TRBV3-1
CASSQGQSNYNEQFF
>TRBJ1-1|TRBV3-1
CASSPSRDGNTEAFF
>TRBJ2-4|TRBV5-1
CASSPLDRAHIQYF
>TRBJ2-2|TRBV5-6
CASSLRLRIMWELFF
>TRBJ2-2|TRBV10-3
CAISGDFRTGELFF
>TRBJ2-1|TRBV30
CAWVGGLGNYNEQFF
>TRBJ1-5|TRBV6-2/TRBV6-3
CASSYLGGNQPQHF
>TRBJ2-7|TRBV12-3/TRBV12-4
CASKLGLAGPYEQYF
>TRBJ2-3|TRBV20-1
CSARERVVRDPSTDTQYF
>TRBJ1-1|TRBV6-5
CASSRESGGYTEAFF
>TRBJ1-5|TRBV7-2
CASSSNFRQPQHF
>TRBJ2-5|TRBV12-3/TRBV12-4
CASRATVGAPKTQYF
>TRBJ2-1|TRBV9
CASSVDPLAGVRNEQFF